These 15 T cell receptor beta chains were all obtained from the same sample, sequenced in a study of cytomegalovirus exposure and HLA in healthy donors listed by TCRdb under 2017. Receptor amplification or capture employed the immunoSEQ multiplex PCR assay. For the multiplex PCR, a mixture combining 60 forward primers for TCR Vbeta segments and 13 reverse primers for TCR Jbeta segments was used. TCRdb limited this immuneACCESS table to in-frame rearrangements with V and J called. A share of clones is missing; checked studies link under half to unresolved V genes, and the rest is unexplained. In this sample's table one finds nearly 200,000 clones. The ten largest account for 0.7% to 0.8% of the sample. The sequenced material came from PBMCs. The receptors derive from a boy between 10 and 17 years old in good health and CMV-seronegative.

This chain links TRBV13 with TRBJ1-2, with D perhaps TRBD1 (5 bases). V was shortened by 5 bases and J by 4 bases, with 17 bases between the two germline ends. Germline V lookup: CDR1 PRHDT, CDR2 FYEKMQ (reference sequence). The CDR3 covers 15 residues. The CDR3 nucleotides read TGTGCCAGCAGCCTGGGGGGAAGGGCCGCCTATGGCTACACCTTC. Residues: CASSLGGRAAYGYTF.

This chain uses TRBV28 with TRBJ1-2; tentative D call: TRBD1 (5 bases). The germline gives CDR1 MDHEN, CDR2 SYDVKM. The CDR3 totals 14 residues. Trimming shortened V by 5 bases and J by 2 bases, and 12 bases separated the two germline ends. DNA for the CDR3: TGTGCCAGCAGTAATCGGGACTTGAACTATGGCTACACCTTC. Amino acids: CASSNRDLNYGYTF.

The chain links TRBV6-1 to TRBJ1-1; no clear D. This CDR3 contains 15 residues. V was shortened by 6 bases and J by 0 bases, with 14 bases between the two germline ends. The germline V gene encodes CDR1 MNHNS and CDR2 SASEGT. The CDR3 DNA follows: TGTGCCAGCAGGCGGTACCTCGGAATGAACACTGAAGCTTTCTTT. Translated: CASRRYLGMNTEAFF.

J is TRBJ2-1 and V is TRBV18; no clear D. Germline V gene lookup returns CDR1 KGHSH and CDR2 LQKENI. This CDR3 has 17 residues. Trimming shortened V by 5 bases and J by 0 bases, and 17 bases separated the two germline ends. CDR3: CASSVDWVGSSYNEQFF. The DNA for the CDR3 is TGTGCCAGCTCAGTTGACTGGGTTGGAAGCTCCTACAATGAGCAGTTCTTC.

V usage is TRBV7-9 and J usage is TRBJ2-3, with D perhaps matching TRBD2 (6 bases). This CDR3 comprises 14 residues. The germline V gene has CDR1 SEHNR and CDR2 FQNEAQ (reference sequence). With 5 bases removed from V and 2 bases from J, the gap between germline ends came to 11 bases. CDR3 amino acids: CASSPGTFTDTQYF. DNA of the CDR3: TGTGCCAGCAGCCCCGGGACTTTCACAGATACGCAGTATTTT.

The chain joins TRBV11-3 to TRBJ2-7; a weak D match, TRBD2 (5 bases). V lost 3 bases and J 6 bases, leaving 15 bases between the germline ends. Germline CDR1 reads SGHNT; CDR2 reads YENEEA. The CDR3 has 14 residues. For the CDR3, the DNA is TGTGCCAGCAGCTTGGGGAGTCTAGCAAGCGAGCAGTACTTC. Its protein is CASSLGSLASEQYF.

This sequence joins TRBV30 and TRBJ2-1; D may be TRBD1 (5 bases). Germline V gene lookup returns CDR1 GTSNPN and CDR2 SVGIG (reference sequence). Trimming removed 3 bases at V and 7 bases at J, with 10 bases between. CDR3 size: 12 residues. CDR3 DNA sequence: TGTGCCTGGAGAAAGGGGTGGAATGAGCAGTTCTTC. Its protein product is CAWRKGWNEQFF.

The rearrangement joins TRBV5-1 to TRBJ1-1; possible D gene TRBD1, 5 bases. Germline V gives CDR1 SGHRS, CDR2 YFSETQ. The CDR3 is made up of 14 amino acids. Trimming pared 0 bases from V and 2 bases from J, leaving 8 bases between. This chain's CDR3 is CASSLDTGNTEAFF. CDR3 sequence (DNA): TGCGCCAGCAGCTTGGATACAGGCAACACTGAAGCTTTCTTT.

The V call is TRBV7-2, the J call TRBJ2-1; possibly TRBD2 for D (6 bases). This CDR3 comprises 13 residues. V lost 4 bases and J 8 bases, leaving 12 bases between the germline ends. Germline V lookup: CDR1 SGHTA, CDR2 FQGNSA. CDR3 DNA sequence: TGTGCCAGCAGCTCACAGCGGGTCCATGAGCAGTTCTTC. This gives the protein CASSSQRVHEQFF.

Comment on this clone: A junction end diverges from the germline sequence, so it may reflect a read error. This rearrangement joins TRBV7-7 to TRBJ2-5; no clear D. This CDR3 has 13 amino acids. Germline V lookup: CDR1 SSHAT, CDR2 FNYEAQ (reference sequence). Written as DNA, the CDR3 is TGTGCTAGCAGCCTCAAAAGCGAAGAGACCCAGTACTTC. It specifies CASSLKSEETQYF. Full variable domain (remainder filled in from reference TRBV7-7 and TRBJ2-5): GAGVSQSPRYKVTKRGQDVTLRCDPISSHATLYWYQQALGQGPEFLTYFNYEAQPDKSGLPSDRFSAERPEGSISTLTIQRTEQRDSAMYRCASSLKSEETQYFGPGTRLLVL.

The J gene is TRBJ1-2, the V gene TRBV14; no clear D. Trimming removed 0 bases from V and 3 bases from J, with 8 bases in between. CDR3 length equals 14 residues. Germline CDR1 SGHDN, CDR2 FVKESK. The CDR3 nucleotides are TGTGCCAGCAGCCAAGATGTTTTATACTATGGCTACACCTTC. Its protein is CASSQDVLYYGYTF.

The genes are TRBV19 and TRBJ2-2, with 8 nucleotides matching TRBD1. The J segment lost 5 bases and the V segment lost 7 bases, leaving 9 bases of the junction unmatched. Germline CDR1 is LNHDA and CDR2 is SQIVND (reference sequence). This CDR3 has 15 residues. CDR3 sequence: CASTPGGAGTGELFF. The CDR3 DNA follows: TGTGCCAGTACCCCAGGGGGCGCGGGAACCGGGGAGCTGTTTTTT.

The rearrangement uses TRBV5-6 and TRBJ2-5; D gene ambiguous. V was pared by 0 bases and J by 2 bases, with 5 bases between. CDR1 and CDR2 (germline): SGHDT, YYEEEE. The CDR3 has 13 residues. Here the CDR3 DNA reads TGTGCCAGCAGCTTGGACAGTCAAGAGACCCAGTACTTC. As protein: CASSLDSQETQYF.

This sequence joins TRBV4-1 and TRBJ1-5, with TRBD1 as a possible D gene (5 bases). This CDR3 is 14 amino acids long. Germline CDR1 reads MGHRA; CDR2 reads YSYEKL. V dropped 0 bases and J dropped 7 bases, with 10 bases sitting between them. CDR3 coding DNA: TGCGCCAGCAGCCAAGAGGGGGGTCGACAGCCCCAGCATTTT. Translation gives CASSQEGGRQPQHF.

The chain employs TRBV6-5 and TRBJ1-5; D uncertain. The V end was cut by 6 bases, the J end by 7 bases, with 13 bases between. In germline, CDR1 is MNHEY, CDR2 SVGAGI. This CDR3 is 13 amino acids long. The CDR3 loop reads CASRPNLRQPQHF. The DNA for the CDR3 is TGTGCCAGCAGGCCCAATCTCCGGCAGCCCCAGCATTTT.